Presented here are 3 T cell receptor beta chains from one specimen sequenced in a study of cytomegalovirus exposure and HLA in healthy donors. Amplification used 60 Vbeta primers and 13 Jbeta primers. Assay used: immunoSEQ multiplex PCR; TCRdb lists only in-frame clones, some missing. The repertoire holds about 150,000 clones, with roughly two thirds as singletons. Input material: PBMCs. Receptor source: a male donor in good health and CMV-seronegative.

This clone turned up a few times. V usage is TRBV7-9 and J usage is TRBJ2-7; 7 bases map to TRBD1. Germline loops: CDR1 SEHNR, CDR2 FQNEAQ (reference sequence). V dropped 5 bases and J dropped 5; count of bases not matched to a gene: 6. The CDR3 is 13 residues long. The CDR3, as DNA: TGTGCCAGCAGCCCGACAGGGTCAGACGAGCAGTACTTC. It is translated as CASSPTGSDEQYF.

The chain couples TRBV5-1 to TRBJ2-1, with 7 bases lining up with TRBD1. Germline CDR1 is SGHRS and CDR2 is YFSETQ. V gave up 7 bases and J gave up 10 bases; unmatched junction bases: 14. The CDR3 is 14 amino acids. The CDR3 nucleotides read TGCGCCAGCTGCCGGGACAGTACATCCGTCGAGCAGTTCTTC. It yields the protein CASCRDSTSVEQFF.

The chain employs TRBV7-2 and TRBJ1-1; D is undetermined. This CDR3 has 14 amino acids. CDR1 and CDR2 from the germline V gene are SGHTA and FQGNSA. V lost 2 bases and J lost 1, with 8 bases in between. CDR3: CASSLLSPNTEAFF. CDR3 nucleotides: TGTGCCAGCAGCTTACTATCCCCGAACACTGAAGCTTTCTTT.